These T cell receptor beta chains were read from a single sample in a study of cytomegalovirus exposure and HLA in healthy donors. Data came from immunoSEQ multiplex PCR; TCRdb stores just in-frame clones and leaves some out. The profile covers 150,000 to 180,000 clones, with about 86% appearing a single time and 2.1% taken by the ten largest. The sample taken for sequencing was PBMCs. The origin of the receptors is a human donor in good health. Each CDR3 is given with its conserved first and last residue. Each record gives: V gene, J gene, D gene, CDR3 length, clone size, CDR3 DNA, CDR3 protein. D genes are given only for firm matches. Only part of the rows carry a size: once, few, many, or a class if the clone is expanded.

TRBV5-5	TRBJ1-2	TRBD1	14	-	TGTGCCAGCAGCTTGTCCAGGACAGGCTATGGCTACACCTTC	CASSLSRTGYGYTF
TRBV5-1	TRBJ2-7	TRBD1	14	-	TGCGCCAGCAGCCCACGGGACAGGGGATACGAGCAGTACTTC	CASSPRDRGYEQYF
TRBV7-9	TRBJ2-2	-	14	-	TGTGCCAGCAGCTTAGCCTCCCTCACCGGGGAGCTGTTTTTT	CASSLASLTGELFF
TRBV9	TRBJ2-3	-	15	few	TGTGCCAGCAGCGTAGGTAGCGCAGGCACAGATACGCAGTATTTT	CASSVGSAGTDTQYF
TRBV27	TRBJ2-1	-	16	once	TGTGCCAGTCAGGAGGAGGGAGTCTCTTCCTACAATGAGCAGTTCTTC	CASQEEGVSSYNEQFF
TRBV14	TRBJ1-1	TRBD1	15	-	TGTGCCAGCAGCCAGTTCGGACAGGTGGCGACTGAAGCTTTCTTT	CASSQFGQVATEAFF
TRBV7-9	TRBJ1-1	-	14	-	TGTGCCAGCAGCCCGCGGAATGGGAACACTGAAGCTTTCTTT	CASSPRNGNTEAFF
TRBV6-6	TRBJ2-7	TRBD1	14	few	TGTGCCAGCAGTTCGACGGACAGGGCCTACGAGCAGTACTTC	CASSSTDRAYEQYF
TRBV7-9	TRBJ1-3	-	16	-	TGTGCCAGCAGCTTAGTTCAGGGGAAATCTGGAAACACCATATATTTT	CASSLVQGKSGNTIYF
TRBV19	TRBJ2-7	-	15	few	TGTGCCAGTAGTATAGCCCCTGGGAGCTCCTACGAGCAGTACTTC	CASSIAPGSSYEQYF
TRBV28	TRBJ1-1	-	15	-	TGTGCCAGCAGATCCCCCCAGACAGTGAACACTGAAGCTTTCTTT	CASRSPQTVNTEAFF
TRBV27	TRBJ1-2	TRBD1	15	-	TGTGCCAGCAGTCCCAGATTCAGGGGGAACTATGGCTACACCTTC	CASSPRFRGNYGYTF
TRBV27	TRBJ1-5	TRBD1	15	once	TGTGCCAGCAGTTTGAGGTGGGACAGCGATCAGCCCCAGCATTTT	CASSLRWDSDQPQHF
TRBV5-1	TRBJ1-1	TRBD1	14	-	TGCGCCAGCAGCTCTGTAACAGGGGGCACTGAAGCTTTCTTT	CASSSVTGGTEAFF
TRBV27	TRBJ1-5	-	13	-	TGTGCCAGCAGTGCGACAGCGAATCAGCCCCAGCATTTT	CASSATANQPQHF
TRBV6-4	TRBJ2-1	TRBD2	15	-	TGTGCCAGCAGTGCCTTAGCGGGAGCTGGGAATGAGCAGTTCTTC	CASSALAGAGNEQFF
TRBV28	TRBJ1-5	-	15	-	TGTGCCAGCAGTTTCATCAGGGGCAGAGGTCAGCCCCAGCATTTT	CASSFIRGRGQPQHF
TRBV5-1	TRBJ2-7	TRBD1	13	few	TGCGCCAGCAGCCCCGGGACAGGGCACGAGCAGTACTTC	CASSPGTGHEQYF
TRBV15	TRBJ1-2	TRBD1	15	-	TGTGCCACCAGCGGCCGGGACAGGCTTAACTATGGCTACACCTTC	CATSGRDRLNYGYTF
TRBV6-5	TRBJ2-7	TRBD2	15	once	TGTGCCAGCAGTTACTCACTAGCGGGAGCCTACGAGCAGTACTTC	CASSYSLAGAYEQYF
TRBV7-2	TRBJ1-5	-	16	-	TGTGCCAGCAGCCCGGCCGGGGGATTGAACAATCAGCCCCAGCATTTT	CASSPAGGLNNQPQHF
TRBV5-5	TRBJ2-1	TRBD2	13	-	TGTGCCAGCAGTCGTAGCGGGACGGGGGCTAGGTTCTTC	CASSRSGTGARFF
TRBV29-1	TRBJ1-1	-	13	-	TGCAGCGTAGTCAGGATGGCGAACACTGAAGCTTTCTTT	CSVVRMANTEAFF
TRBV20-1	TRBJ2-3	-	11	-	TGCAGTGGTGGGAGAACAGATACGCAGTATTTT	CSGGRTDTQYF
TRBV19	TRBJ2-7	TRBD2	18	-	TGTGCCAGTAGACGTCGGGCAGCGGGGGGCGTTGAGTCCCACGAGCAGTACTTC	CASRRRAAGGVESHEQYF
TRBV4-3	TRBJ2-4	-	16	-	TGCGCCAGCAGCCAAGCGTGGAGGGAGGGGGTAAACATTCAGTACTTC	CASSQAWREGVNIQYF
TRBV5-1	TRBJ2-7	-	13	-	TGCGCCAGCAGGACAGGCATTAACTACGAGCAGTACTTC	CASRTGINYEQYF
TRBV25-1	TRBJ2-7	TRBD2	13	-	TGTGCCAGCAGTGTTAGCGGGAGACCCGAGCAGTACTTC	CASSVSGRPEQYF
TRBV11-3	TRBJ2-1	-	13	-	TGTGCCAGCAGCTTAGGACAGTACAATGAGCAGTTCTTC	CASSLGQYNEQFF
TRBV27	TRBJ2-2	-	14	-	TGTGCCAGCAGTTTAAAGCTAGCAGCCGGGGAGCTGTTTTTT	CASSLKLAAGELFF
TRBV9	TRBJ1-1	TRBD1	15	few	TGTGCCAGCAGCGCCGGGACAGGGGGGGGCACTGAAGCTTTCTTT	CASSAGTGGGTEAFF
TRBV18	TRBJ2-7	-	14	-	TGTGCCAGCTCACCACCAGGGGCCTCCTACGAGCAGTACTTC	CASSPPGASYEQYF
TRBV25-1	TRBJ1-2	-	13	-	TGTGCCAGCCAAGCATCCTGGGCCGATGGCTACACCTTC	CASQASWADGYTF
TRBV19	TRBJ2-5	-	13	-	TGTGCCAGTAGTACAGACAGTAAAGAGACCCAGTACTTC	CASSTDSKETQYF
TRBV2	TRBJ1-1	-	13	-	TGTGCCAGCAGTGGAGGGGGGGCCTCTGAAGCTTTCTTT	CASSGGGASEAFF
TRBV9	TRBJ1-5	-	12	-	TGTGCCAGCGGGGGCGACGATCAGCCCCAGCATTTT	CASGGDDQPQHF
TRBV5-1	TRBJ2-7	-	15	-	TGCGCCAGCAGCTTAACAGTACTCCCGGGGGACGAGCAGTACTTC	CASSLTVLPGDEQYF